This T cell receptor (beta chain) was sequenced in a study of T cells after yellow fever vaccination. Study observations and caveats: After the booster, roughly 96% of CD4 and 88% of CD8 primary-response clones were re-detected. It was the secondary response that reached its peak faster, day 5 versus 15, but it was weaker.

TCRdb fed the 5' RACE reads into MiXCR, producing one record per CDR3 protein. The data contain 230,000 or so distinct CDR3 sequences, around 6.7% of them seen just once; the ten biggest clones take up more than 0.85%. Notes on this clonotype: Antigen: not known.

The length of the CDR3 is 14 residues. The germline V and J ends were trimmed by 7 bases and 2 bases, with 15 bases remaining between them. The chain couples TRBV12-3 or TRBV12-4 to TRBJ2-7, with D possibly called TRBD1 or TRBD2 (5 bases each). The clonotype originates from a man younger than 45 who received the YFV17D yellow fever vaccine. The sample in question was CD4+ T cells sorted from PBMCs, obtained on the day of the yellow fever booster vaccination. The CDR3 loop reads CASTLEGRTYEQYF. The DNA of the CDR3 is TGTGCCAGCACCCTTGAGGGGAGAACCTACGAGCAGTACTTC.